A selection of T cell receptor beta chains follows, all from one sample in a study of T cells in localized non-small cell lung cancer. Measured with immunoSEQ multiplex PCR; TCRdb has only the in-frame clones, and not every one. This table holds around 35,000 clones, around 88% found once. The sample consisted of peripheral blood, taken before any cancer treatment. The receptors were sampled from a woman between 35 and 75 years old with stage I lung adenocarcinoma. Each CDR3 is given with its conserved first and last residue. D genes are given only for firm matches. The listing skips clone size in some rows; elsewhere it reads once, few, many or a size class.

>few|TRBJ2-7|TRBV5-1|TRBD1
CASSLEGTAYYEQYF
TGCGCCAGCAGCTTGGAAGGGACAGCTTACTACGAGCAGTACTTC
>.|TRBJ1-1|TRBV28|TRBD1
CASSRDRVTEAFF
TGTGCCAGCAGTCGGGACAGGGTAACTGAAGCTTTCTTT
>.|TRBJ1-2|TRBV27|.
CASSLNQASNYGYTF
TGTGCCAGCAGTTTAAACCAGGCGTCTAACTATGGCTACACCTTC
>.|TRBJ1-3|TRBV5-1|.
CASSLTGLNTIYF
TGCGCCAGCAGCTTGACAGGGCTAAACACCATATATTTT
>.|TRBJ2-4|TRBV5-1|.
CASSQSGPENIQYF
TGCGCCAGCAGCCAGTCCGGACCAGAAAACATTCAGTACTTC
>.|TRBJ1-6|TRBV1|.
CTSSPDANNSPLHF
TGCACCAGCAGCCCTGACGCCAATAATTCACCCCTCCACTTT
>once|TRBJ2-3|TRBV6-5|.
CASSYRDTQYF
TGTGCCAGCAGTTACAGGGATACGCAGTATTTT
>.|TRBJ1-4|TRBV5-5|.
CASSLRPSAEKLFF
TGTGCCAGCAGCTTGCGCCCCAGTGCGGAAAAACTGTTTTTT
>.|TRBJ1-2|TRBV9|TRBD1
CASSVLGGGYTF
TGTGCCAGCAGCGTACTAGGGGGCGGCTACACCTTC
>.|TRBJ2-5|TRBV5-1|.
CASSLARGGQETQYF
TGCGCCAGCAGCTTGGCTAGGGGGGGCCAAGAGACCCAGTACTTC
>.|TRBJ1-2|TRBV27|TRBD1
CASSQTGGVGGYTF
TGTGCCAGCTCACAGACAGGGGGCGTCGGGGGCTACACCTTC
>.|TRBJ2-7|TRBV30|.
CALTGARSPYEQYF
TGTGCCCTGACGGGGGCTAGATCGCCCTACGAGCAGTACTTC
>.|TRBJ1-2|TRBV9|.
CASSVEGTYGYTF
TGTGCCAGCAGCGTAGAGGGGACCTATGGCTACACCTTC
>.|TRBJ2-3|TRBV5-1|.
CASCVGPSRPDTQYF
TGCGCCAGCTGCGTAGGACCCTCCAGGCCGGATACGCAGTATTTT
>.|TRBJ2-5|TRBV27|.
CASSLNQETQYF
TGTGCCAGCAGTTTGAACCAAGAGACCCAGTACTTC
>.|TRBJ1-2|TRBV7-2|.
CAVSGRTGSNYGYTF
TGTGCGGTGTCCGGGAGGACGGGATCTAACTATGGCTACACCTTC
>few|TRBJ1-2|TRBV14|.
CASSPRRPWGYTF
TGTGCCAGCAGCCCCCGAAGACCGTGGGGCTACACCTTC
>.|TRBJ1-3|TRBV6-1|.
CASSATTTSGNTIYF
TGTGCCAGCAGCGCGACAACCACCTCTGGAAACACCATATATTTT
>.|TRBJ2-3|TRBV9|TRBD2
CASSVGLAGTDTQYF
TGTGCCAGCAGCGTAGGACTAGCGGGCACAGATACGCAGTATTTT
>.|TRBJ2-2|TRBV5-5|.
CASSFAAGPNTGELFF
TGTGCCAGCAGCTTCGCGGCGGGACCGAACACCGGGGAGCTGTTTTTT
>.|TRBJ2-2|TRBV6-1|.
CASSEARATGELFF
TGTGCCAGCAGTGAAGCCCGGGCCACCGGGGAGCTGTTTTTT
>.|TRBJ1-1|TRBV28|TRBD1
CASSPPGQGAGTEAFF
TGTGCCAGCAGCCCTCCGGGACAGGGGGCAGGCACTGAAGCTTTCTTT
>.|TRBJ1-1|TRBV10-3|TRBD1
CAIWPGTAFTEAFF
TGTGCCATTTGGCCGGGGACAGCATTTACTGAAGCTTTCTTT
>.|TRBJ1-2|TRBV5-4|TRBD1
CASSLGTGNGYTF
TGTGCCAGCAGCTTGGGGACAGGGAACGGCTACACCTTC
>.|TRBJ1-5|TRBV6-6|TRBD1
CASSASRDRDQPQHF
TGTGCCAGCAGTGCCTCCCGGGACAGGGACCAGCCCCAGCATTTT
>.|TRBJ2-1|TRBV7-9|.
CASSYTLSWELADNEQFF
TGTGCCAGCAGCTACACCCTTTCATGGGAACTAGCCGACAATGAGCAGTTCTTC
>.|TRBJ1-4|TRBV5-5|.
CASSLTFRGLGEKLFF
TGTGCCAGCAGCTTGACCTTCAGAGGTTTGGGTGAAAAACTGTTTTTT
>.|TRBJ1-4|TRBV6-6|TRBD1
CASRFGTGNEKLFF
TGTGCCAGCAGGTTCGGGACAGGGAATGAAAAACTGTTTTTT
>.|TRBJ1-6|TRBV4-3|.
CASSQGNGQASTLHF
TGCGCCAGCAGCCAAGGGAATGGGCAGGCCTCCACCCTCCACTTT
>.|TRBJ1-6|TRBV5-1|.
CASSTTGARSSPLHF
TGCGCCAGCAGCACCACGGGAGCTCGTTCCTCACCCCTCCACTTT
>.|TRBJ1-3|TRBV11-2|.
CASSLPNTIYF
TGTGCCAGCAGCTTACCTAACACCATATATTTT
>.|TRBJ1-3|TRBV28|.
CASTPRTSGNTIYF
TGTGCCAGCACCCCGAGGACCTCTGGAAACACCATATATTTT
>.|TRBJ2-1|TRBV19|TRBD1
CASSGQGVDEQFF
TGTGCCAGTAGTGGACAGGGGGTGGATGAGCAGTTCTTC
>once|TRBJ1-1|TRBV15|TRBD1
CATSETGGDTEAFF
TGTGCCACCAGCGAGACAGGGGGGGACACTGAAGCTTTCTTT
>.|TRBJ2-3|TRBV15|.
CATSRDGLGTDTQYF
TGTGCCACCAGCAGAGACGGACTTGGCACAGATACGCAGTATTTT
>.|TRBJ1-1|TRBV19|.
CASRGRLPGPAVSTEAFF
TGTGCCAGTAGGGGGCGCCTTCCGGGACCGGCCGTTTCGACTGAAGCTTTCTTT
>.|TRBJ1-2|TRBV28|.
CASRLTGPPYGYTF
TGTGCCAGCAGACTTACAGGGCCCCCCTATGGCTACACCTTC
>.|TRBJ2-5|TRBV18|TRBD1
CASSVRAGGLEETQYF
TGTGCCAGCTCAGTCCGAGCAGGGGGTTTGGAAGAGACCCAGTACTTC
>.|TRBJ1-4|TRBV6-5|.
CASRGYRGNEKLFF
TGTGCCAGCAGGGGTTACCGGGGCAATGAAAAACTGTTTTTT
>.|TRBJ2-1|TRBV28|.
CASSYDGGSEVF
TGTGCCAGCAGTTATGACGGGGGCTCAGAGGTCTTC
>once|TRBJ1-6|TRBV2|.
CASSQQGPNNSPLHF
TGTGCCAGCAGTCAACAGGGACCCAATAATTCACCCCTCCACTTT
>.|TRBJ2-3|TRBV9|TRBD1
CASSAGTGSTDTQYF
TGTGCCAGCAGCGCGGGGACAGGGAGCACAGATACGCAGTATTTT